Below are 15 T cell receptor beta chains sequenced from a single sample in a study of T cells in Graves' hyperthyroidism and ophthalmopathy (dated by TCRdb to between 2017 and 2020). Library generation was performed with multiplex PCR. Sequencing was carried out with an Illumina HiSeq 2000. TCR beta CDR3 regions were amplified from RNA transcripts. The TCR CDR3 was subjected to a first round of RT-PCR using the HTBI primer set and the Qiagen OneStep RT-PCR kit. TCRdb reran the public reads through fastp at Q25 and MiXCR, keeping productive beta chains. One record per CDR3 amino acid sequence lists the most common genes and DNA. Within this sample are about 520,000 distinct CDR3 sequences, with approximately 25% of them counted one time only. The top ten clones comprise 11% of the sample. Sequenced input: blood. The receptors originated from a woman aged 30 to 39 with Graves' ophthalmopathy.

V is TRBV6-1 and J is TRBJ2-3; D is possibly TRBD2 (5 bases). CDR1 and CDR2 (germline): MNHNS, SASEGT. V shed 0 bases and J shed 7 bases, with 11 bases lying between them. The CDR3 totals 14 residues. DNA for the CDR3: TGTGCCAGCAGTGAAGCGAGGGCCGGGTATACGCAGTATTTT. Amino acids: CASSEARAGYTQYF.

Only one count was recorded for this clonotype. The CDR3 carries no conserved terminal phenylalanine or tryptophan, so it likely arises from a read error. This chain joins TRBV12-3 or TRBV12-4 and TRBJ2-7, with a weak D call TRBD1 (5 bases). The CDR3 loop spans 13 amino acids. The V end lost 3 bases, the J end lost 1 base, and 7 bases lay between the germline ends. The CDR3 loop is CASSFQGSYEQYY. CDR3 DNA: TGTGCCAGCAGTTTTCAGGGATCCTACGAGCAGTACTAC.

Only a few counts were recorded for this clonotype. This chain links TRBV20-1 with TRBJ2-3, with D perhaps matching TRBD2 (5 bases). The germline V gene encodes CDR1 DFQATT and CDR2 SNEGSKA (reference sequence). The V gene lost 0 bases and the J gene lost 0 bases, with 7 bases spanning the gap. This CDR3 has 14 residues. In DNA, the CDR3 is TGCAGTGCTAGAGAACTAGGTAGCACAGATACGCAGTATTTT. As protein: CSARELGSTDTQYF.

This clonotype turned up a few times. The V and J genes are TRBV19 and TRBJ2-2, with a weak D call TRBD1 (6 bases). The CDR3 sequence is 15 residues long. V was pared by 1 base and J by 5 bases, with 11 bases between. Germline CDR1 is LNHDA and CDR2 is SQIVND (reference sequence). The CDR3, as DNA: TGTGCCAGTAGTATAGTTTCAGGGGATACCGGGGAGCTGTTTTTT. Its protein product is CASSIVSGDTGELFF.

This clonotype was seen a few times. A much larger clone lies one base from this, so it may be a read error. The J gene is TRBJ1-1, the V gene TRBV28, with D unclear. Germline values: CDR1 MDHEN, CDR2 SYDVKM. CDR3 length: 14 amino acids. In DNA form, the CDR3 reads TGTGCCAGCAGTTTATGGACTGGGAACACTGAAGCTTCCTTT. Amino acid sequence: CASSLWTGNTEASF.

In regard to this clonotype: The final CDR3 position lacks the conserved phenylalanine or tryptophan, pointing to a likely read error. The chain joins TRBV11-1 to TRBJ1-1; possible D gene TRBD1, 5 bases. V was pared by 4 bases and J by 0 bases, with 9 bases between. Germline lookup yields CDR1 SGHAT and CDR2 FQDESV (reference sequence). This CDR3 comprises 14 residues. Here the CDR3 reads CASSSGHLNTEAFL. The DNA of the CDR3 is TGTGCCAGCAGCTCAGGACACCTGAACACTGAAGCTTTCCTT.

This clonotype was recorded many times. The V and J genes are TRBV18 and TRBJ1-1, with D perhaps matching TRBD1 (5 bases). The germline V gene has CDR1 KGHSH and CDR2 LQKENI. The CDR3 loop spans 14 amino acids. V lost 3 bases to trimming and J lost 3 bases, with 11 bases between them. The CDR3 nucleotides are TGTGCCAGCTCACCCAGCCAAGGGGACACTGAAGCTTTCTTT. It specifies CASSPSQGDTEAFF.

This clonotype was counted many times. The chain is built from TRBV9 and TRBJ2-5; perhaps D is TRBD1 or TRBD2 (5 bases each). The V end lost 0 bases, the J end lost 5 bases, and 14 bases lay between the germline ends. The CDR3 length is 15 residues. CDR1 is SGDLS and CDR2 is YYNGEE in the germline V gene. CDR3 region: CASSVEGSSRETQYF. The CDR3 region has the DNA TGTGCCAGCAGCGTAGAGGGGTCTAGCAGGGAGACCCAGTACTTC.

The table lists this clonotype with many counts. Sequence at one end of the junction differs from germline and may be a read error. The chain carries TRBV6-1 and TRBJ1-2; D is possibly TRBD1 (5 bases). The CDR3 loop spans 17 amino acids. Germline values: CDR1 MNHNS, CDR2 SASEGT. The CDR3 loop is CTSSKPGTGGSISGYTF. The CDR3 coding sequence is TGTACCAGCAGTAAACCGGGAACAGGCGGTTCTATTAGTGGCTACACCTTC.

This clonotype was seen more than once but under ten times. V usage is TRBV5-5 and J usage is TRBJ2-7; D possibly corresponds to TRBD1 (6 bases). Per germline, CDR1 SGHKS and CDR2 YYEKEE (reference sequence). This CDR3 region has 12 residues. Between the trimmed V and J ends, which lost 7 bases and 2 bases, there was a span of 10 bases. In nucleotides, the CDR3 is TGTGCCAGCGGACAGACGGCCTACGAGCAGTACTTC. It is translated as CASGQTAYEQYF.

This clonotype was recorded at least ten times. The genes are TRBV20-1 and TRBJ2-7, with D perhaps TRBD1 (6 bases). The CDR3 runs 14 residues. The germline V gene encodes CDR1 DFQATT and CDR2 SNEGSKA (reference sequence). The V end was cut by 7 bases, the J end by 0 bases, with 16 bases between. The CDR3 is CSVTSGTTSYEQYF. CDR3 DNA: TGCAGTGTGACCTCCGGGACAACCTCCTACGAGCAGTACTTC.

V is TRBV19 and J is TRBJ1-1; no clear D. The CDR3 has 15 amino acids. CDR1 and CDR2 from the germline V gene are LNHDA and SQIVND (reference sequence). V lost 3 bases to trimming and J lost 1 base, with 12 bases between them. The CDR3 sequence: CASSIFQRKNTEAFF. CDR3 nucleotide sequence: TGTGCCAGTAGTATCTTCCAGAGGAAGAACACTGAAGCTTTCTTT.

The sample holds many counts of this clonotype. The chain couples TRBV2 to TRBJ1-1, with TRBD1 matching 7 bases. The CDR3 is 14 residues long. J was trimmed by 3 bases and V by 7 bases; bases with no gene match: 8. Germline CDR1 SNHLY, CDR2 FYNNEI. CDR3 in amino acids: CASNGQGEDTEAFF. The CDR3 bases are TGTGCCAGCAATGGTCAGGGGGAGGACACTGAAGCTTTCTTT.

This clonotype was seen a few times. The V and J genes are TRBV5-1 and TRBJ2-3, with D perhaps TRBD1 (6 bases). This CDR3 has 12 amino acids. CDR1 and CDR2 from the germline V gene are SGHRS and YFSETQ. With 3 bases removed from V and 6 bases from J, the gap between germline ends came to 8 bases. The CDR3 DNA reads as TGCGCCAGCAGCTCGCAGGGGGATACGCAGTATTTT. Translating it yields CASSSQGDTQYF.

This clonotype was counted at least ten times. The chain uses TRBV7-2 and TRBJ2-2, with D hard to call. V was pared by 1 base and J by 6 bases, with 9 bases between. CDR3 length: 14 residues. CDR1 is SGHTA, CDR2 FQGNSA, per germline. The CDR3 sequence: CASSLVIRAGELFF. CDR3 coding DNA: TGTGCCAGCAGCTTAGTGATCCGGGCCGGGGAGCTGTTTTTT.